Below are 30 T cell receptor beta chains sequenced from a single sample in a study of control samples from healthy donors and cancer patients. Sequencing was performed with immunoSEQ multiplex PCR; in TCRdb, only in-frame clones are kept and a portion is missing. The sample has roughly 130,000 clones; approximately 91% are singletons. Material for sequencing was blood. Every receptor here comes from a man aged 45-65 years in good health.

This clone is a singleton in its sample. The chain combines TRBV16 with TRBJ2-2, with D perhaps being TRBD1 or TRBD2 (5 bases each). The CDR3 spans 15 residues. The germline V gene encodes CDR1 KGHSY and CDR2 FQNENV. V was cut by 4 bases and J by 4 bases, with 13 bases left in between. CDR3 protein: CASSPQGPSTGELFF. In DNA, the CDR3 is TGTGCCAGCAGCCCCCAGGGACCGTCCACCGGGGAGCTGTTTTTT.

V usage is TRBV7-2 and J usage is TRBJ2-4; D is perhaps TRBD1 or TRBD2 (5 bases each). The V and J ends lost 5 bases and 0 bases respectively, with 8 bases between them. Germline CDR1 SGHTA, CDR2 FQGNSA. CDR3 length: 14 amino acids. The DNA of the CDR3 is TGTGCCAGCAGCCGGGACCAAGCCAAAAACATTCAGTACTTC. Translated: CASSRDQAKNIQYF.

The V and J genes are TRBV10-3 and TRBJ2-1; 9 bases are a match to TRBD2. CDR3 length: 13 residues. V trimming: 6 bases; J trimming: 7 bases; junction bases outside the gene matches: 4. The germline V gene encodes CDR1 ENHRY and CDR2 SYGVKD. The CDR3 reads CAIRAGGANEQFF. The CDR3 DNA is TGTGCCATCAGAGCGGGAGGTGCGAATGAGCAGTTCTTC.

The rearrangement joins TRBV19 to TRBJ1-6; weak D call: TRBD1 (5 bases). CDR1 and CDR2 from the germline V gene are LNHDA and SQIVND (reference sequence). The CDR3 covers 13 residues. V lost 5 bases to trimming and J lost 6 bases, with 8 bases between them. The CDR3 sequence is CASSSGRNSPLHF. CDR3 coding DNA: TGTGCCAGTAGTTCGGGGCGTAATTCACCCCTCCACTTT.

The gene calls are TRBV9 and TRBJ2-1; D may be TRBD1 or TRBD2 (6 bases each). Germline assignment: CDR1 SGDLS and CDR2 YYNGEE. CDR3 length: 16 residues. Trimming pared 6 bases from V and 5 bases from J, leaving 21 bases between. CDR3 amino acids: CASTLGGRGRNNEQFF. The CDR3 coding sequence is TGTGCCAGCACCCTAGGGGGACGGGGGCGTAACAATGAGCAGTTCTTC.

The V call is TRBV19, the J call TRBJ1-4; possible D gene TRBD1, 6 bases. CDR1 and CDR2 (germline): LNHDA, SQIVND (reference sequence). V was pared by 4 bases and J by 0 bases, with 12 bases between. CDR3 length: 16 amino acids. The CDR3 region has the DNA TGTGCCAGTAGTAGCAGGGGCGGTGCAACTAATGAAAAACTGTTTTTT. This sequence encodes CASSSRGGATNEKLFF.

In DNA form, the CDR3 reads TGTGCCAGCAGCTTGGCCGAGGGAACTGAAGCTTTCTTT. Translated: CASSLAEGTEAFF. The chain couples TRBV5-4 to TRBJ1-1, with unresolved D. This CDR3 has 13 amino acids. Germline loops: CDR1 SGHNT, CDR2 YYREEE (reference sequence). V lost 0 bases to trimming and J lost 5 bases, with 8 bases between them.

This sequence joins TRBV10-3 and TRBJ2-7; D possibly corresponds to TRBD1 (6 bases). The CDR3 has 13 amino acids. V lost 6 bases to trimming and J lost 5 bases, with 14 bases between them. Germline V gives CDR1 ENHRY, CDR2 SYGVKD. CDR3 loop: CAISNQGIHEQYF. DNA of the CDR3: TGTGCCATCAGCAACCAGGGGATCCACGAGCAGTACTTC.

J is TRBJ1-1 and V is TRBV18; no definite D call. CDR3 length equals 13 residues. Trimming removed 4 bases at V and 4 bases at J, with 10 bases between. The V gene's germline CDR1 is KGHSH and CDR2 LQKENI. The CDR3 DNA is TGTGCCAGCTCACGGGAGCTATTCACTGAAGCTTTCTTT. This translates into CASSRELFTEAFF.

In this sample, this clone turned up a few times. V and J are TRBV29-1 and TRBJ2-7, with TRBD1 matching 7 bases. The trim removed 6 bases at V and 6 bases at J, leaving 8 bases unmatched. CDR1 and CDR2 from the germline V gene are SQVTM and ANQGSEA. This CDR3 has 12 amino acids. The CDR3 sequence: CSVETGNAEQYF. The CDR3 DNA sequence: TGCAGCGTGGAGACAGGGAACGCCGAGCAGTACTTC.

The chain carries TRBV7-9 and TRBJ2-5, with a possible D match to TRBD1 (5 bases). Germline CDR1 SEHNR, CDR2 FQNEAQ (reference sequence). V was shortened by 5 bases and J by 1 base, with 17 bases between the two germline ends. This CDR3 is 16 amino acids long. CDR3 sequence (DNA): TGTGCCAGCAGCCCACGGACACTACTCATCCAAGAGACCCAGTACTTC. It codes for CASSPRTLLIQETQYF.

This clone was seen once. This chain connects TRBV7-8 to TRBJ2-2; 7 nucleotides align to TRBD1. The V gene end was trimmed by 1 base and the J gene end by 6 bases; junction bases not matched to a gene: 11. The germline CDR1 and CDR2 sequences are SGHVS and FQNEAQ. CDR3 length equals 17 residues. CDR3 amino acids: CASSLEGQRGYPGELFF. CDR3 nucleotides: TGTGCCAGCAGCTTAGAGGGACAGAGGGGTTATCCCGGGGAGCTGTTTTTT.

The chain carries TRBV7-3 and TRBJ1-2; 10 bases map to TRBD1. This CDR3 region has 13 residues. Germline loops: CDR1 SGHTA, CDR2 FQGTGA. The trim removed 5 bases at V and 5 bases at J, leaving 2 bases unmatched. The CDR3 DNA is TGTGCCAGCAGCCAGGGACAGGGGTATGGCTACACCTTC. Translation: CASSQGQGYGYTF.

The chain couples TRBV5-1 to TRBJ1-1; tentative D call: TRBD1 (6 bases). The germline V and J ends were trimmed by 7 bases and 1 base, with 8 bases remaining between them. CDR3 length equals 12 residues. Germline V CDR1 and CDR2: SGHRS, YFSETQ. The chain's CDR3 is CASQGQNTEAFF. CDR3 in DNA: TGCGCCAGCCAGGGACAGAACACTGAAGCTTTCTTT.

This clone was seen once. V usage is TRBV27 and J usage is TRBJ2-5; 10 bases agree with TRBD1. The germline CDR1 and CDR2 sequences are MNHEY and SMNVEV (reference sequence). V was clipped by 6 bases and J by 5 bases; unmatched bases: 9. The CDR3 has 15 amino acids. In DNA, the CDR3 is TGTGCCAGCAGCCCGCGGACAGGGGGAAAGGAGACCCAGTACTTC. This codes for CASSPRTGGKETQYF.

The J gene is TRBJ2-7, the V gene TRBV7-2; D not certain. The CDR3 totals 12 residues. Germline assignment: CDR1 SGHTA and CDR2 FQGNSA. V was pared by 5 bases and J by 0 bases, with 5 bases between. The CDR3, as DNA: TGTGCCAGCAGCGGGTTCTCCTACGAGCAGTACTTC. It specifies CASSGFSYEQYF.

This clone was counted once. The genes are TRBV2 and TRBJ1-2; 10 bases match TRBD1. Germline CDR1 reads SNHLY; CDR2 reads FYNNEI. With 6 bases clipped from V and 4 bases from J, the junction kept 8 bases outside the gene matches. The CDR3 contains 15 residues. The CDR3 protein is CASRGQGRLTYGYTF. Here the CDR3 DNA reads TGTGCCAGCAGGGGACAGGGGCGACTTACCTATGGCTACACCTTC.

The CDR3 DNA is TGTGCCAGCTCACAGGGGGCGAACAATCAGCCCCAGCATTTT. Translating it yields CASSQGANNQPQHF. The chain uses TRBV3-1 (or the pseudogene TRBV3-2) and TRBJ1-5, with 9 positions matching TRBD1. Germline V gene lookup returns CDR1 LGHDT and CDR2 YNNKEL (reference sequence). The V gene end was trimmed by 8 bases and the J gene end by 3 bases; junction bases not matched to a gene: 5. There are 14 residues in the CDR3.

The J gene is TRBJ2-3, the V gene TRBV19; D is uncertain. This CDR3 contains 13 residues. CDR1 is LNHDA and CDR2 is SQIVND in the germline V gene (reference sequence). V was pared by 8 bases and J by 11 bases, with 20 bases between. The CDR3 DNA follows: TGTGCCAGTCCGACCGCTGGTAGTGAGGAGCAGTATTTT. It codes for CASPTAGSEEQYF.

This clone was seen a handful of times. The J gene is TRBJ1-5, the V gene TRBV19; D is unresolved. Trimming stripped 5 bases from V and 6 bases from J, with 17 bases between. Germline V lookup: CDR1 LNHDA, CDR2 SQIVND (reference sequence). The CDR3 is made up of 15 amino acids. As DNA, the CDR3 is TGTGCCAGTAGTCCGATGGGTGGTTCGAGTCAGCCCCAGCATTTT. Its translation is CASSPMGGSSQPQHF.

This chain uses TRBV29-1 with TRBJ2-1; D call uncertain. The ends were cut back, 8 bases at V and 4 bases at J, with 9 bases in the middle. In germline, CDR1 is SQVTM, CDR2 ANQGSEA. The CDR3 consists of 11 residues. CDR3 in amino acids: CSLGKYNEQFF. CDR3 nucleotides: TGCAGCCTTGGGAAGTACAATGAGCAGTTCTTC.

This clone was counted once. Written as DNA, the CDR3 is TGCGCCAGCAGCTTGGCTAGCGGGGGGCTCAGCTCCTACAATGAGCAGTTCTTC. It yields the protein CASSLASGGLSSYNEQFF. The chain uses TRBV5-1 and TRBJ2-1, with 11 bases lining up with TRBD2. Germline loops: CDR1 SGHRS, CDR2 YFSETQ. V shed 0 bases and J 0 bases; nucleotides not matched to a gene: 5. The CDR3 is 18 residues long.

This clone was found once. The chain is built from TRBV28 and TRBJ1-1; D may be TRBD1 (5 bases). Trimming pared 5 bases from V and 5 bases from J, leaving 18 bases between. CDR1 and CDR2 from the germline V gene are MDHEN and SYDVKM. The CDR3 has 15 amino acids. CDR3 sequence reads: CASSPGGSRTTEAFF. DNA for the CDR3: TGTGCCAGCAGTCCCGGGGGGTCCCGAACAACTGAAGCTTTCTTT.

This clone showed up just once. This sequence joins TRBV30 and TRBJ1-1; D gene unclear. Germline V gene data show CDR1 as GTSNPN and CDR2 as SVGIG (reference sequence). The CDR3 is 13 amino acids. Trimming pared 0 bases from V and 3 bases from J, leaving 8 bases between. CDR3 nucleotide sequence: TGTGCCTGGAGTGTGAGGCAGGACACTGAAGCTTTCTTT. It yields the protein CAWSVRQDTEAFF.

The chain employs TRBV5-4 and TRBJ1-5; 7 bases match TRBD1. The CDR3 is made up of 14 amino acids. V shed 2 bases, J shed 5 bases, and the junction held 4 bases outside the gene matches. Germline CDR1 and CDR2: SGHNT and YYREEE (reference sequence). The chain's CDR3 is CASSLQGTHQPQHF. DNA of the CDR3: TGTGCCAGCAGCTTACAGGGGACCCATCAGCCCCAGCATTTT.

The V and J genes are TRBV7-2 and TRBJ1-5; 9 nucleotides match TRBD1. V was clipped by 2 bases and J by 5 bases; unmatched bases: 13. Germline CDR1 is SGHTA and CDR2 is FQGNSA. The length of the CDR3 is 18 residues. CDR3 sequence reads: CASSLKAPGQGYYQPQHF. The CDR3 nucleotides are TGTGCCAGCAGCTTAAAGGCACCGGGACAGGGTTACTATCAGCCCCAGCATTTT.

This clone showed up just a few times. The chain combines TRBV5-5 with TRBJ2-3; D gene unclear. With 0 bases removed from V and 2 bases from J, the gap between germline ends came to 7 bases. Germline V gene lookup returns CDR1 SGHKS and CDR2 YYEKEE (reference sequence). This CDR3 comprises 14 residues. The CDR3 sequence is CASSLGQVTDTQYF. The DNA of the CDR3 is TGTGCCAGCAGCTTGGGGCAGGTCACAGATACGCAGTATTTT.

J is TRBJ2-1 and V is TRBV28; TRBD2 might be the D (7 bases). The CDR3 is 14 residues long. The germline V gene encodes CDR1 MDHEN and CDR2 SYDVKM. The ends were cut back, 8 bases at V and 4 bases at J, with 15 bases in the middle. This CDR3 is CASGSGDTYNEQFF. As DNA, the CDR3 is TGTGCCAGCGGCAGCGGGGACACTTACAATGAGCAGTTCTTC.

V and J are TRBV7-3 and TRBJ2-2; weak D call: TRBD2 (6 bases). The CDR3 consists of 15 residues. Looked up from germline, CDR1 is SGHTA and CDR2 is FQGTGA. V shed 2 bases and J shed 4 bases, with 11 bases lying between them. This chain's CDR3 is CASSLGARGTGELFF. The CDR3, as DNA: TGTGCCAGCAGCTTAGGGGCGCGGGGCACCGGGGAGCTGTTTTTT.

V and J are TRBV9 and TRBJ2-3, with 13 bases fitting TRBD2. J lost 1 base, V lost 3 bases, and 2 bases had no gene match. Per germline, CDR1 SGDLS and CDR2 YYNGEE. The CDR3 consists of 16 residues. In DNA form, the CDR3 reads TGTGCCAGCAGCGCCGGACTAGCGGGGGGCACAGATACGCAGTATTTT. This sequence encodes CASSAGLAGGTDTQYF. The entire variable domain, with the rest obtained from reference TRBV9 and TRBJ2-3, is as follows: DSGVTQTPKHLITATGQRVTLRCSPRSGDLSVYWYQQSLDQGLQFLIQYYNGEERAKGNILERFSAQQFPDLHSELNLSSLELGDSALYFCASSAGLAGGTDTQYFGPGTRLTVL.